This record looks at one T cell receptor (beta chain) sequence and its context. Its antigen remains unknown. From germline, CDR1 is MDHEN and CDR2 SYDVKM. V was clipped by 8 bases and J by 5 bases; unmatched bases: 12. The CDR3 sequence is 15 residues long. Amplification used 60 Vbeta primers and 13 Jbeta primers. Generated by immunoSEQ multiplex PCR, the TCRdb table keeps only in-frame clones and is missing some. The sample yields fewer than 200,000 clones, 79% seen once. These data belong to a study of cytomegalovirus exposure and HLA in healthy donors. Notes on the study in general: The sole available immune exposure information was CMV serostatus.

Participants comprised healthy donors of bone marrow. The sequence was obtained from a man in his forties in good health and CMV-seronegative. This sequence joins TRBV28 and TRBJ1-5; 7 positions agree with TRBD1. The sample was PBMCs. The chain's CDR3 is CASHFHRDRDQPQHF. The CDR3 DNA reads TGTGCCAGCCATTTCCACCGGGACAGAGATCAGCCCCAGCATTTT.